The 17 T cell receptor beta chains given below trace back to one sample, sequenced in a study of ipilimumab plus nivolumab after autologous stem cell transplantation. Sequencing used immunoSEQ multiplex PCR; TCRdb keeps in-frame clones, though not all of them. The repertoire holds fewer than 25,000 clones, about four fifths seen once, with 6% to 7% in the top ten. The material sequenced was PBMCs, taken in a trial of ipilimumab plus nivolumab as post-transplant consolidation. These receptors originate from a male donor with diffuse large B-cell lymphoma.

The chain recombines TRBV11-2 with TRBJ1-2, with D perhaps TRBD1 (5 bases). V gave up 2 bases and J gave up 7 bases, with 11 bases separating them. Per the germline V gene, CDR1 is SGHAT and CDR2 is FQNNGV. The CDR3 contains 13 residues. The CDR3 is CASSLSQGSGYTF. CDR3 bases: TGTGCCAGCAGCTTATCCCAGGGTTCTGGCTACACCTTC.

In this sample, this clone turned up once. This chain uses TRBV4-2 with TRBJ2-1; 8 positions match TRBD1. After removal of 4 bases from V and 0 bases from J, the junction contained 5 bases not matched to a gene. The CDR3 has 16 amino acids. Germline CDR1 LGHNA, CDR2 YNFKEQ. This chain's CDR3 is CASSRAGQGSYNEQFF. CDR3 in DNA: TGTGCCAGCAGCCGCGCTGGACAGGGCTCCTACAATGAGCAGTTCTTC.

This sequence joins TRBV7-8 and TRBJ1-1; D may be TRBD1 (5 bases). V shed 5 bases and J shed 2 bases, with 12 bases lying between them. Germline V gives CDR1 SGHVS, CDR2 FQNEAQ. The CDR3 spans 14 residues. The CDR3 nucleotides are TGTGCCAGCAGCACTGAGGGACGTAACACTGAAGCTTTCTTT. Protein sequence: CASSTEGRNTEAFF.

This clone occurred once. V and J are TRBV19 and TRBJ2-7; no definite D call. Germline V gene lookup returns CDR1 LNHDA and CDR2 SQIVND (reference sequence). V lost 2 bases, J lost 4 bases, and 6 bases lay in between. The CDR3 loop spans 12 amino acids. The CDR3 sequence is CASSINDYEQYF. The CDR3 nucleotides read TGTGCCAGTAGTATAAATGATTACGAGCAGTACTTC.

The chain couples TRBV5-4 to TRBJ1-2, with D unclear. V dropped 3 bases and J dropped 2 bases, with 14 bases sitting between them. There are 15 residues in the CDR3. Germline V gives CDR1 SGHNT, CDR2 YYREEE (reference sequence). The DNA of the CDR3 is TGTGCCAGCAGCTCCTGGAGATCCGGGAACTATGGCTACACCTTC. It translates to CASSSWRSGNYGYTF.

CDR3 in DNA: TGTGCCAGCAGTGAAACCAGGGGGGGTCAGCCCCAGCATTTT. Translating gives CASSETRGGQPQHF. V gene TRBV2 combines with J gene TRBJ1-5; 7 bases match TRBD1. The CDR3 consists of 14 residues. Germline V CDR1 and CDR2: SNHLY, FYNNEI. The V and J ends lost 2 bases and 6 bases, in that order; junction bases with no gene match: 4.

The V gene is TRBV6-1, the J gene TRBJ1-6; no firm D call. V lost 5 bases to trimming and J lost 0 bases, with 8 bases between them. Germline V gene data show CDR1 as MNHNS and CDR2 as SASEGT. CDR3 length: 15 residues. In DNA, the CDR3 is TGTGCCAGCAGTAGCCCAAGCTCCTATAATTCACCCCTCCACTTT. Its protein is CASSSPSSYNSPLHF.

V gene TRBV5-1 combines with J gene TRBJ2-1; possible D gene TRBD2, 7 bases. CDR1 SGHRS and CDR2 YFSETQ come from the germline V gene. The CDR3 consists of 22 residues. Trimming took 0 bases from V and 9 from J, leaving 37 bases between them. Here the CDR3 DNA reads TGCGCCAGCAGCTTGGCGGAAGGACAGCGAGCGGCTAGCGGTTCTACCGGGGTTGAGCAGTTCTTC. This codes for CASSLAEGQRAASGSTGVEQFF.

This chain uses TRBV4-2 with TRBJ2-1; D might be TRBD2 (5 bases). CDR3 length equals 14 residues. The V and J ends lost 0 bases and 5 bases respectively, with 8 bases between them. CDR1 is LGHNA and CDR2 is YNFKEQ in the germline V gene. The CDR3 DNA is TGTGCCAGCAGCCAAGATCCCGGGGACAATGAGCAGTTCTTC. Translating gives CASSQDPGDNEQFF.

CDR3: CASNLAGTDTQYF. CDR3 nucleotides: TGTGCCAGCAATCTAGCGGGCACAGATACGCAGTATTTT. The V call is TRBV2, the J call TRBJ2-3; 7 positions match TRBD2. The CDR3 is made up of 13 amino acids. The germline gives CDR1 SNHLY, CDR2 FYNNEI. Trimming took 7 bases from V and 1 from J; bases not matched to a gene: 2.

The chain uses TRBV7-2 and TRBJ1-2, with D unclear. The germline V gene has CDR1 SGHTA and CDR2 FQGNSA. Trimming removed 1 base from V and 10 bases from J, with 10 bases in between. CDR3 length: 12 amino acids. The CDR3 DNA follows: TGTGCCAGCAGCTTAGGGTCCCAGGCCTACACCTTC. The encoded protein is CASSLGSQAYTF.

The chain has TRBV7-9 and TRBJ2-1, with no clear D. Trimming removed 5 bases at V and 2 bases at J, with 13 bases between. Germline V gives CDR1 SEHNR, CDR2 FQNEAQ (reference sequence). The CDR3 covers 15 residues. The CDR3 region has the DNA TGTGCCAGCAGCGGTCAGTGGGGTCCCTACAATGAGCAGTTCTTC. It encodes CASSGQWGPYNEQFF.

This clone has a handful of counts. V gene TRBV19 combines with J gene TRBJ1-2, with unresolved D. This CDR3 comprises 12 residues. In germline, CDR1 is LNHDA, CDR2 SQIVND (reference sequence). V shed 4 bases and J shed 6 bases, with 9 bases lying between them. The CDR3 DNA is TGTGCCAGTAGTACCTCGGTAAATGGCTACACCTTC. Its protein product is CASSTSVNGYTF.

The chain uses TRBV7-6 and TRBJ2-6; D remains unclear. Trimming shortened V by 5 bases and J by 1 base, and 15 bases separated the two germline ends. The CDR3 runs to 17 residues. The germline CDR1 and CDR2 sequences are SGHVS and FNYEAQ. The CDR3 region has the DNA TGTGCCAGCAGCCTAAAAAGGGATGAATCTGGGGCCAACGTCCTGACTTTC. Its translation is CASSLKRDESGANVLTF.

This chain joins TRBV5-1 and TRBJ2-7, with D perhaps matching TRBD2 (7 bases). This CDR3 region has 17 residues. V shed 0 bases and J shed 0 bases, with 16 bases lying between them. CDR1 and CDR2 (germline): SGHRS, YFSETQ. This CDR3 is CASSLGGGGGSSYEQYF. In DNA, the CDR3 is TGCGCCAGCAGCTTGGGCGGGGGCGGGGGCAGCTCCTACGAGCAGTACTTC.

This sequence joins TRBV4-3 and TRBJ1-4, with no clear D. CDR1 and CDR2 from the germline V gene are LGHNA and YSLEER. CDR3 size: 15 residues. Trimming took off 0 bases at V and 8 bases at J, with 13 bases between the two ends. CDR3 bases: TGCGCCAGCAGCCAAGAGGTTTGGGTCCGAGAAAAACTGTTTTTT. Translating it yields CASSQEVWVREKLFF.

The chain is built from TRBV7-8 and TRBJ1-2; a possible D gene is TRBD1 (5 bases). This CDR3 comprises 13 residues. V lost 5 bases to trimming and J lost 5 bases, with 12 bases between them. The V gene's germline CDR1 is SGHVS and CDR2 FQNEAQ. CDR3 in amino acids: CASSATRDYGYTF. In DNA form, the CDR3 reads TGTGCCAGCAGCGCCACCAGGGATTATGGCTACACCTTC.